This record concerns one TCR beta chain sequence. What it binds is unknown. One junction end does not reproduce the germline sequence, and a read error may be involved. The sample is drawn from a study of T-cell reconstitution after alpha-beta-depleted transplantation in children. Construction of the TCRbeta library involved unique molecular identifiers. TCRdb reanalysed the PCR reads using MiXCR and keeps one entry per CDR3 protein. The data show approximately 800,000 distinct CDR3 sequences, roughly 15% seen once. Germline V CDR1 and CDR2: SGHVS, FQNEAQ. The CDR3 spans 19 residues. The study's findings and limits: Surviving recipient T cells and thymic progenitors accounted for the high day-60 TCRbeta diversity observed in some patients. Several hundred graft clones that had expanded were reportedly the source of alpha-beta T cells about two months after transplant. Among T cells one year after transplant, newly produced cells accounted for most counts and diversity.

This sample comprised PBMCs, mostly from graft donor cells, obtained 360 days after TCRalphabeta/CD19-depleted stem cell transplant. The chain employs TRBV7-8 and TRBJ1-4; 7 bases map to TRBD1. The sequence was obtained from a male patient younger than 18 who had a stem cell transplant for acute lymphoblastic leukemia, so the T cells may come from the graft donor. The CDR3 region has the DNA TGTGCCAGCAGTTTAGGTCCCCGGGACAGCGGGCGTTGGAATGAAAAACTGTTTTTT. Translated: CASSLGPRDSGRWNEKLFF.